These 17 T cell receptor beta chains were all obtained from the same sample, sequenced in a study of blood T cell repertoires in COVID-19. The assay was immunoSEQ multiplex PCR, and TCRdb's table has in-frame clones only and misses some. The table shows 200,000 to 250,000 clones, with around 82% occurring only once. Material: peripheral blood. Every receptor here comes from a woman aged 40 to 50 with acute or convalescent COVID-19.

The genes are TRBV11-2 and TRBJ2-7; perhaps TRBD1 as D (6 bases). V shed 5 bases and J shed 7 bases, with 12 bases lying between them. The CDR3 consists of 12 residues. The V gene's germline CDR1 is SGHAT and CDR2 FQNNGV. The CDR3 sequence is CASSQGPQEQYF. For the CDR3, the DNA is TGTGCCAGCAGCCAGGGGCCTCAGGAGCAGTACTTC.

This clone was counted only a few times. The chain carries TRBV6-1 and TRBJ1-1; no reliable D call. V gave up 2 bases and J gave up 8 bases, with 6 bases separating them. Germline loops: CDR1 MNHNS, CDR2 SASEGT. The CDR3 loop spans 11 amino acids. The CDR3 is CASSEPFEAFF. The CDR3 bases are TGTGCCAGCAGTGAACCCTTCGAAGCTTTCTTT.

The CDR3 region has the DNA TGCGCCAGCAGCTTGTACGCAGGGGGTGACACTGAAGCTTTCTTT. Its translation: CASSLYAGGDTEAFF. The chain has TRBV5-1 and TRBJ1-1; 7 positions agree with TRBD1. Germline V gene sequence: CDR1 SGHRS, CDR2 YFSETQ. The CDR3 has 15 amino acids. With V trimmed by 1 base and J by 3 bases, 6 bases remained unmatched.

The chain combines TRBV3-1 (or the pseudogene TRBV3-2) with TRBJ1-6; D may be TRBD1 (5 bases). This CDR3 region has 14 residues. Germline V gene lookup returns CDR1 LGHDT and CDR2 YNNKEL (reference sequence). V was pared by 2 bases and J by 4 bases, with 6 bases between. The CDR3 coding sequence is TGTGCCAGCAGCCAAAAGGGGTATAATTCACCCCTCCACTTT. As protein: CASSQKGYNSPLHF.

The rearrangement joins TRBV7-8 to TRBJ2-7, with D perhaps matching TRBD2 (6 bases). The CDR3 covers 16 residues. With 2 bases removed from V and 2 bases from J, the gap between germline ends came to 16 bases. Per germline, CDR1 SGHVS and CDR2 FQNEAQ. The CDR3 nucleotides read TGTGCCAGCAGCTTATTAAGGGAGGCTTCCCCCTACGAGCAGTACTTC. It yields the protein CASSLLREASPYEQYF. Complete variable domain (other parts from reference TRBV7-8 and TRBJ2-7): GAGVSQSPRYKVAKRGQDVALRCDPISGHVSLFWYQQALGQGPEFLTYFQNEAQLDKSGLPSDRFFAERPEGSVSTLKIQRTQQEDSAVYLCASSLLREASPYEQYFGPGTRLTVT.

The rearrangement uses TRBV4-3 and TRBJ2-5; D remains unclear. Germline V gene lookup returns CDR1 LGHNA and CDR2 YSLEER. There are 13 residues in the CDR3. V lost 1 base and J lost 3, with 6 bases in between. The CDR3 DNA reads TGCGCCAGCAGCCAAGGAATAGAAGAGACCCAGTACTTC. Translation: CASSQGIEETQYF.

The CDR3 DNA sequence: TGTGCCAGCAGCCGGGACAGGATTGATACGCAGTATTTT. Its translation is CASSRDRIDTQYF. The chain has TRBV2 and TRBJ2-3; TRBD1 matches 8 bases. The germline CDR1 and CDR2 sequences are SNHLY and FYNNEI. This CDR3 has 13 residues. V lost 6 bases and J lost 6; bases outside the gene matches: 5.

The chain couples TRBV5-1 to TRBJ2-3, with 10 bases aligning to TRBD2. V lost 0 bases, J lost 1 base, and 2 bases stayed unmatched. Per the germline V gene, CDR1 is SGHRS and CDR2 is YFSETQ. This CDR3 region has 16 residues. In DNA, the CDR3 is TGCGCCAGCAGCTTGGTCCTAGCGGGAGGCACAGATACGCAGTATTTT. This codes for CASSLVLAGGTDTQYF.

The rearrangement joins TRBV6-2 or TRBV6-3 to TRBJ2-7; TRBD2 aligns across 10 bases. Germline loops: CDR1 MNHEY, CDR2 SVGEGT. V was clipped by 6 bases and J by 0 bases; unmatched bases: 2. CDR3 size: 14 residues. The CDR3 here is CASSRLAGSYEQYF. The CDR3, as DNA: TGTGCCAGCAGCCGACTAGCGGGCTCCTACGAGCAGTACTTC.

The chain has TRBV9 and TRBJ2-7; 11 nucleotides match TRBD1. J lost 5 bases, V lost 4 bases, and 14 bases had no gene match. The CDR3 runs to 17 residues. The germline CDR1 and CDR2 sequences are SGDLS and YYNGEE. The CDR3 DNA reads TGTGCCAGCAGCCCATGGACAGGGGGCTCCCCTATGGACGAGCAGTACTTC. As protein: CASSPWTGGSPMDEQYF. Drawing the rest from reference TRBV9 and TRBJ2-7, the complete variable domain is DSGVTQTPKHLITATGQRVTLRCSPRSGDLSVYWYQQSLDQGLQFLIQYYNGEERAKGNILERFSAQQFPDLHSELNLSSLELGDSALYFCASSPWTGGSPMDEQYFGPGTRLTVT.

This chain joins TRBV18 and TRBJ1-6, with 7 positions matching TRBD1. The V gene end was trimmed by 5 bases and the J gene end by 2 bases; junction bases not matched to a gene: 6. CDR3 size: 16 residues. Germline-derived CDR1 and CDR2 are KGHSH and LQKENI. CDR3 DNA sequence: TGTGCCAGCTCATCTACAGGGGACACCTATAATTCACCCCTCCACTTT. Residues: CASSSTGDTYNSPLHF.

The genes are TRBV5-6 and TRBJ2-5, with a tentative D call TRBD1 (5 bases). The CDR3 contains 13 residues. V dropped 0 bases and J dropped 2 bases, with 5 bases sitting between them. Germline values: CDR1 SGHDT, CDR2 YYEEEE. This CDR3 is CASSLGQQETQYF. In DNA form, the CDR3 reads TGTGCCAGCAGCTTGGGACAGCAAGAGACCCAGTACTTC.

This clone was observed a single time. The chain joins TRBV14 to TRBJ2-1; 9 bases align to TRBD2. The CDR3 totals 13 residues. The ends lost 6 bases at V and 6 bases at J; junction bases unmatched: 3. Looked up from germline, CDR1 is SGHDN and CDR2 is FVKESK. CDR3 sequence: CASSNSGGNEQFF. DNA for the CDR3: TGTGCCAGCAGTAATAGCGGGGGCAATGAGCAGTTCTTC.

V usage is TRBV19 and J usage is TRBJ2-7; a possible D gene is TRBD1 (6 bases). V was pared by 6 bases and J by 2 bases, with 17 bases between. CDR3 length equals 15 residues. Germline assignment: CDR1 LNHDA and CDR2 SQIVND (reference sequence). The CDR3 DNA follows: TGTGCCAGTAGCCGGACAGTTCTAAGCACCTACGAGCAGTACTTC. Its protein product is CASSRTVLSTYEQYF.

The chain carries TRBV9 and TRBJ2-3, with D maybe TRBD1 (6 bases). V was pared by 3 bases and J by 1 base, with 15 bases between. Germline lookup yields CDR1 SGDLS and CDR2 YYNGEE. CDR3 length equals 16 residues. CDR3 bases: TGTGCCAGCAGCGCTACTACAGGGCATGGCACAGATACGCAGTATTTT. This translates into CASSATTGHGTDTQYF.

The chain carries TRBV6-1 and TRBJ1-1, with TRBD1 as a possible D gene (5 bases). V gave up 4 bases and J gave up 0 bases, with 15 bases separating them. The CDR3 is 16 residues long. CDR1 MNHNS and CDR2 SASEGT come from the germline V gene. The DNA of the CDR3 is TGTGCCAGCAGTGGGCGTCGACAGCGTATGAACACTGAAGCTTTCTTT. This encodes CASSGRRQRMNTEAFF.

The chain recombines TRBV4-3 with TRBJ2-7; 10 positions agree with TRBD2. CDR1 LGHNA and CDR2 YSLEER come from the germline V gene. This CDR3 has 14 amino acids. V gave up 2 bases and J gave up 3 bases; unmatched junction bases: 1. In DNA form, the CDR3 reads TGCGCCAGCAGCCAAACTAGCGGGGACTACGAGCAGTACTTC. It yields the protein CASSQTSGDYEQYF.